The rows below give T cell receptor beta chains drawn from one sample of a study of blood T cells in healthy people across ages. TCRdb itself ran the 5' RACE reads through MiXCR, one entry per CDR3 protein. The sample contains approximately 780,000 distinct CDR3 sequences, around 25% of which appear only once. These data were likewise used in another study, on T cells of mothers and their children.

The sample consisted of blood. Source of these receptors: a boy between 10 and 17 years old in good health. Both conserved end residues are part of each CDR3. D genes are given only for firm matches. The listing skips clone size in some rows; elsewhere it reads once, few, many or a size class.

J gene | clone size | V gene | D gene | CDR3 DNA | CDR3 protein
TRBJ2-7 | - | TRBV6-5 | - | TGTGCCAGCGGCTTTAGGGGGAACTCCTACGAGCAGTACTTC | CASGFRGNSYEQYF
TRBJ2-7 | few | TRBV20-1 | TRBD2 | TGCAGTGCTAGACCCCCCCAGCGGGGGGCCTACGAGCAGTACTTC | CSARPPQRGAYEQYF
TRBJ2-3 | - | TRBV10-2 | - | TGCGCCACCAGGAGGGCGGGGTGGGGAAAGGATACGCAGTATTTT | CATRRAGWGKDTQYF
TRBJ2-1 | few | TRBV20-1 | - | TGCAGTGCTAGAGATTCAGGGTGGGCTGAGCAGTTCTTC | CSARDSGWAEQFF
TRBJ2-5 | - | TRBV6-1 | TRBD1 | TGTGCCAGCAGGGACAGGGCTTCGTACCAAGAGACCCAGTACTTC | CASRDRASYQETQYF
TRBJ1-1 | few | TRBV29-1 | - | TGCAGCGCTGAACGGGACACTGAAGCTTTCTTT | CSAERDTEAFF
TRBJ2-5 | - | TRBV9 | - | TGTGCCAGCAGCGTATTGGGTAGCGGAGCACAAGAGACCCAGTACTTC | CASSVLGSGAQETQYF
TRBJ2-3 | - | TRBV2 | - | TGTGCCAGCTACCGGGGCATTATCACAGATACGCAGTATTTT | CASYRGIITDTQYF
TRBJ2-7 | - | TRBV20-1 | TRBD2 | TGCAGTGCTAGCCCGGGACTAGCGGGCTACGAGCAGTACTTC | CSASPGLAGYEQYF
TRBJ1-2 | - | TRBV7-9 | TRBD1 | TGTGCCAGCAGCTTTCCGGACAGGGTCGCCTATGGCTACACCTTC | CASSFPDRVAYGYTF
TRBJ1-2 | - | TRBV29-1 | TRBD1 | TGCAGGAGGGGGGACAGGGGTCCCTATAGCTACACCTTC | CRRGDRGPYSYTF
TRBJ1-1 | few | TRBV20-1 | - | TGCAGTGCTAGAGGCCCCAGGGGAGGGAACACTGAAGCTTTCTTT | CSARGPRGGNTEAFF
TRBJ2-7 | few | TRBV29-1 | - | TGCAGCGTTGAACACAGGGAGTTCGAGCAGTACTTC | CSVEHREFEQYF
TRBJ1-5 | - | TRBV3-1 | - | TGTGCCAGCAGCCAAGACGCGGATAGCAATCAGCCCCAGCATTTT | CASSQDADSNQPQHF
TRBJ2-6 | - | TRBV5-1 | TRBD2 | TGCGCCAGCAGCCCTGAAGGACTAGCTGTGGCAGGTGGGGCCAACGTCCTGACTTTC | CASSPEGLAVAGGANVLTF
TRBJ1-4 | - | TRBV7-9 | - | TGTGCCAGCAGCTTATCCTCGACGGGAGCTAATGAAAAACTGTTTTTT | CASSLSSTGANEKLFF
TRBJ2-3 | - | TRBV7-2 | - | TGTGCCAGCAGCCTCACAGGGTCCGGAGATACGCAGTATTTT | CASSLTGSGDTQYF
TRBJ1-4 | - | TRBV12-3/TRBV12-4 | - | TGTGCCAGCAGTCCCGCCCCGTCAGGGGTGAAAGATGAAAAACTGTTTTTT | CASSPAPSGVKDEKLFF
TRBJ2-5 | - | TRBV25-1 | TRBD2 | TGTGCCAGCAGTGACCTAAGCGGGGGCCCTTCGAACCAAGAGACCCAGTACTTC | CASSDLSGGPSNQETQYF
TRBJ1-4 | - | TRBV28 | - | TGTGCCGGACGGACCAATGAAAAACTGTTTTTT | CAGRTNEKLFF
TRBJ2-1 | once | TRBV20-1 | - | TGCAGTGCTAGAGATCCGGGGGGACAATACAATGAGCAGTTCTTC | CSARDPGGQYNEQFF
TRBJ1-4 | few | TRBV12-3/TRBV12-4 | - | TGTGCCAGCAGTTTAGGCCCCGGCGGACGGGAAAAACTGTTTTTT | CASSLGPGGREKLFF
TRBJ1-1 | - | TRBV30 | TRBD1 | TGTGCCTGGACCTGGGCAGGACAGGGAAGCACTGAAGCTTTCTTT | CAWTWAGQGSTEAFF
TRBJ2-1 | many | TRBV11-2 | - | TGTGCCAGCAGCTTGGAGGGGAGCTCCTACAATGAGCAGTTCTTC | CASSLEGSSYNEQFF
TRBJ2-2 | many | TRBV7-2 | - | TGTGCCAGCAGCACCGACGGTACCGGGGAGCTGTTTTTT | CASSTDGTGELFF
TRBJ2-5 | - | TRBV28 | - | TGTGCCAGCAGTATCTTGGTCGGGGCGTTAGAGACCCAGTACTTC | CASSILVGALETQYF
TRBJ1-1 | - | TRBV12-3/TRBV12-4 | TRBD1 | TGTGCCAGCAGCCGGACAGGGACGACTGAAGCTTTCTTT | CASSRTGTTEAFF
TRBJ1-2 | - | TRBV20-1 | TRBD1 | TGCAGTATCCAGGGAACAGGGGGAACTAACTATGGCTACACCTTC | CSIQGTGGTNYGYTF
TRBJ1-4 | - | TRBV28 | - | TGTGCCAGCACTGGGGGTAATGAAAAACTGTTTTTT | CASTGGNEKLFF
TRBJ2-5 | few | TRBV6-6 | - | TGTGCCAGCAGTCCCCTTCACCCCCAAGAGACCCAGTACTTC | CASSPLHPQETQYF
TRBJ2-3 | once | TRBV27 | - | TGTGCCAGCAGTTTAAAAGACAGATTCTCTAGCACAGATACGCAGTATTTT | CASSLKDRFSSTDTQYF